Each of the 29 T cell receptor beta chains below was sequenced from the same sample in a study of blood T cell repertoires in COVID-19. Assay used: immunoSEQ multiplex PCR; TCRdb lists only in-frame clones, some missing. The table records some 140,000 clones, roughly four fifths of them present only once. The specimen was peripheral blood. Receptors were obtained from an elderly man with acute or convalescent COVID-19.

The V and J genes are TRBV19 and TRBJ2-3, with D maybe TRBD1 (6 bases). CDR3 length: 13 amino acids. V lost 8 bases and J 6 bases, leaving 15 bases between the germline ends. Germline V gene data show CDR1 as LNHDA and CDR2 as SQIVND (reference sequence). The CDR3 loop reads CASRDTLGDTQYF. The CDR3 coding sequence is TGTGCCAGTCGGGACACACTTGGGGATACGCAGTATTTT.

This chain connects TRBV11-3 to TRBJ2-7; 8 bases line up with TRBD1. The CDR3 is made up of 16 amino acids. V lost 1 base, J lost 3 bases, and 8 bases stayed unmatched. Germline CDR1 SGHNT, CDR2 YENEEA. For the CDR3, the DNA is TGTGCCAGCAGCTTAGGAGGGTTACAGGGGGGCTACGAGCAGTACTTC. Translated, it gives CASSLGGLQGGYEQYF.

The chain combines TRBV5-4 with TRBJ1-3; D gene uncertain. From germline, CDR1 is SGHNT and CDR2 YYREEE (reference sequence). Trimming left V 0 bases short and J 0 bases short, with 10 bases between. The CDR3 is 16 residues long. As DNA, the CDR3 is TGTGCCAGCAGCTTGGGCGAGGTAAACTCTGGAAACACCATATATTTT. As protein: CASSLGEVNSGNTIYF.

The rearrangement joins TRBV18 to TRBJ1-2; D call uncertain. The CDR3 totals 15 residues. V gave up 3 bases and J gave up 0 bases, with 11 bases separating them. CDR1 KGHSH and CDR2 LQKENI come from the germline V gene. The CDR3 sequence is CASSPARTANYGYTF. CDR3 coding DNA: TGTGCCAGCTCACCGGCCCGAACAGCTAACTATGGCTACACCTTC.

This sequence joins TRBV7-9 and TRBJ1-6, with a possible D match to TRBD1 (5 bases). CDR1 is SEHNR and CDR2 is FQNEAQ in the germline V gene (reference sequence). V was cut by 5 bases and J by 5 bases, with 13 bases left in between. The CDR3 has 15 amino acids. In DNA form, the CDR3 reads TGTGCCAGCAGCCTAAACGGGGGAGATAATTCACCCCTCCACTTT. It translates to CASSLNGGDNSPLHF. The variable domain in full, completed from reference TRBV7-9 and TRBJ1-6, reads DTGVSQNPRHKITKRGQNVTFRCDPISEHNRLYWYRQTLGQGPEFLTYFQNEAQLEKSRLLSDRFSAERPKGSFSTLEIQRTEQGDSAMYLCASSLNGGDNSPLHFGNGTRLTVT.

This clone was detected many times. CDR3 nucleotide sequence: TGTGCCAGCAGCCCGGGCGGGGGGGCGAGGACTGAAGCTTTCTTT. Translation: CASSPGGGARTEAFF. J is TRBJ1-1 and V is TRBV5-4, with D tentatively TRBD1 (6 bases). CDR3 length: 15 residues. Germline V gene data show CDR1 as SGHNT and CDR2 as YYREEE (reference sequence). V lost 4 bases to trimming and J lost 5 bases, with 18 bases between them.

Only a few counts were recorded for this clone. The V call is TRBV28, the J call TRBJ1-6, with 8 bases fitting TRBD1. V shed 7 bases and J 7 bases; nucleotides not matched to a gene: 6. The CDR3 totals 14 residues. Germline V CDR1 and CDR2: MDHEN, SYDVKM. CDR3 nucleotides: TGTGCCAGCAAAGGTACAGGGGGAAATTCACCCCTCCACTTT. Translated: CASKGTGGNSPLHF.

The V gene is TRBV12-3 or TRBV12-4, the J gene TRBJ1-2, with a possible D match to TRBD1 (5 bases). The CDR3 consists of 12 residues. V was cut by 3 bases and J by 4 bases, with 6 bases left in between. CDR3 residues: CASSLGLYGYTF. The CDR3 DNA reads TGTGCCAGCAGTTTGGGGCTCTATGGCTACACCTTC.

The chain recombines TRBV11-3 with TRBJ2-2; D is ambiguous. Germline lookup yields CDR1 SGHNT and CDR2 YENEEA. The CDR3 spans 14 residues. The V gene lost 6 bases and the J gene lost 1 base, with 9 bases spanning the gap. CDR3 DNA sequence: TGTGCCAGCAGAACAGAAAGGAACACCGGGGAGCTGTTTTTT. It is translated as CASRTERNTGELFF.

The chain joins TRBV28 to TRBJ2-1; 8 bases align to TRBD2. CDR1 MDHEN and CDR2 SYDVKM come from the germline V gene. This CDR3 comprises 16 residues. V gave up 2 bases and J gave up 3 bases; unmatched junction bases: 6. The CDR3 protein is CASSLLGGGGYNEQFF. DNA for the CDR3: TGTGCCAGCAGTTTACTCGGGGGGGGCGGCTACAATGAGCAGTTCTTC.

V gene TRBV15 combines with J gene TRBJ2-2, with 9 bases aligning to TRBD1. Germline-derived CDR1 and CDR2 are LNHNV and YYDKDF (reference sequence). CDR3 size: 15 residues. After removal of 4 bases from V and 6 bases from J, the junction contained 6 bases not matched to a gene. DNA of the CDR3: TGTGCCACCAGCAATGAGAGGACAGGGGCCGGGGAGCTGTTTTTT. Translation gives CATSNERTGAGELFF. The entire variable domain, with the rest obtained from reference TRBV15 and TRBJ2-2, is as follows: DAMVIQNPRYQVTQFGKPVTLSCSQTLNHNVMYWYQQKSSQAPKLLFHYYDKDFNNEADTPDNFQSRRPNTSFCFLDIRSPGLGDTAMYLCATSNERTGAGELFFGEGSRLTVL.

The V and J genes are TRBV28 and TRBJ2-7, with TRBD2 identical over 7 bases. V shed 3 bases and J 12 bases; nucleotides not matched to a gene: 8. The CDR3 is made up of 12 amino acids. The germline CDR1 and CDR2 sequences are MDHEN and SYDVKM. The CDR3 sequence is CASSLPSGAGYF. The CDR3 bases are TGTGCCAGCAGTTTGCCCAGCGGGGCTGGGTACTTC.

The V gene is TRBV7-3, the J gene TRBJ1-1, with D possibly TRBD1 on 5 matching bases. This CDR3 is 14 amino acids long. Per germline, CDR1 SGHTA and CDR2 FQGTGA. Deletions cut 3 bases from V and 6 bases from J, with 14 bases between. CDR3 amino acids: CASSFGPGSAEAFF. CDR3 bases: TGTGCCAGCAGCTTCGGTCCAGGGTCGGCTGAAGCTTTCTTT.

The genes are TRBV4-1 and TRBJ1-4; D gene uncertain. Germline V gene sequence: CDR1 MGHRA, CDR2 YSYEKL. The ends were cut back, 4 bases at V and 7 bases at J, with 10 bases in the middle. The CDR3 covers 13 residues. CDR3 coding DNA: TGCGCCAGCAGCCTGGGCCTGCCTGAAAAACTGTTTTTT. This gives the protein CASSLGLPEKLFF.

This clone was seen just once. As DNA, the CDR3 is TGTGCCAGCAGCTGGCAGGGGAACACCGGGGAGCTGTTTTTT. This codes for CASSWQGNTGELFF. V usage is TRBV7-3 and J usage is TRBJ2-2, with D possibly matching TRBD1 (5 bases). From germline, CDR1 is SGHTA and CDR2 FQGTGA. The CDR3 has 14 amino acids. Trimming pared 4 bases from V and 1 base from J, leaving 7 bases between.

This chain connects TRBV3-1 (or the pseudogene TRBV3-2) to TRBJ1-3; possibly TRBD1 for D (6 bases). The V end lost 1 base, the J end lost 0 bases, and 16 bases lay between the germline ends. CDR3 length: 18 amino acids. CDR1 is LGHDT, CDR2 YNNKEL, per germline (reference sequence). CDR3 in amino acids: CASSQGSGTYLSGNTIYF. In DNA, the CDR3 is TGTGCCAGCAGCCAAGGGTCCGGGACATATCTCTCTGGAAACACCATATATTTT.

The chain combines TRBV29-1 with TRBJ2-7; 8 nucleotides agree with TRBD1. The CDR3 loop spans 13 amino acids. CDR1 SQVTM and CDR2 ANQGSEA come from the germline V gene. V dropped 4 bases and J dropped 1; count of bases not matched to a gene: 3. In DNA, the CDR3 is TGCAGCGTTGCAGGGGGCAGTTCCTACGAGCAGTACTTC. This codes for CSVAGGSSYEQYF.

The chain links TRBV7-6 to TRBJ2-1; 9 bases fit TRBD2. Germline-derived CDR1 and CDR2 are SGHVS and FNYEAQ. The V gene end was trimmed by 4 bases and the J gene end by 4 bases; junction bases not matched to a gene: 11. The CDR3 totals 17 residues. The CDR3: CASSSTLAGEIYNEQFF. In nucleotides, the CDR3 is TGTGCCAGCAGCTCCACTTTAGCGGGGGAGATATACAATGAGCAGTTCTTC.

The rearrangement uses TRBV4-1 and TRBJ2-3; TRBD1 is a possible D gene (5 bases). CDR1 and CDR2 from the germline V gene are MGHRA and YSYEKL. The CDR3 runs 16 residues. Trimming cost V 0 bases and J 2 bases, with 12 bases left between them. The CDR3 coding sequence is TGCGCCAGCAGCCAAGATAGGCAGGGTTACACAGATACGCAGTATTTT. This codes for CASSQDRQGYTDTQYF.

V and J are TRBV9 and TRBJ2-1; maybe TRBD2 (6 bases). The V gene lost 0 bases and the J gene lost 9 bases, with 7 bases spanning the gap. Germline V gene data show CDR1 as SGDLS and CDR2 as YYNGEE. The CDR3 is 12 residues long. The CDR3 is CASSVGGVEQFF. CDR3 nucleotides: TGTGCCAGCAGCGTAGGGGGGGTTGAGCAGTTCTTC. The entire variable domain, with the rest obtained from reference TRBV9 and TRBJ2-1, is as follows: DSGVTQTPKHLITATGQRVTLRCSPRSGDLSVYWYQQSLDQGLQFLIQYYNGEERAKGNILERFSAQQFPDLHSELNLSSLELGDSALYFCASSVGGVEQFFGPGTRLTVL.

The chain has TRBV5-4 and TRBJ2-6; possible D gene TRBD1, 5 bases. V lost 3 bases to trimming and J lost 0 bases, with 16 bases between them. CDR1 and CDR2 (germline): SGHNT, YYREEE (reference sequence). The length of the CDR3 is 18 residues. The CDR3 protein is CASSSGPGQSSGANVLTF. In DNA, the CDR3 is TGTGCCAGCAGCTCGGGTCCAGGGCAAAGCTCTGGGGCCAACGTCCTGACTTTC.

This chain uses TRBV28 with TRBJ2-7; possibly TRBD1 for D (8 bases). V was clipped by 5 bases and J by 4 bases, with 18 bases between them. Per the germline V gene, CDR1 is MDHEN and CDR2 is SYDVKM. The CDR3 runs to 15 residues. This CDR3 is CASSPLDRGGYEQYF. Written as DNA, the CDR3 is TGTGCCAGCAGTCCCTTAGACAGGGGAGGGTACGAGCAGTACTTC.

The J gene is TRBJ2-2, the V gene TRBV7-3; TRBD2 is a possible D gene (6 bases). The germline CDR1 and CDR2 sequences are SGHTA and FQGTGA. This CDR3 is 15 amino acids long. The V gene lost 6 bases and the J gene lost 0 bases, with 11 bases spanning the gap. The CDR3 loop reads CASRSGGPNTGELFF. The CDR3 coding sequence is TGTGCCAGCAGATCCGGGGGACCGAACACCGGGGAGCTGTTTTTT. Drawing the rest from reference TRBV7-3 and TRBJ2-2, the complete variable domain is GAGVSQTPSNKVTEKGKYVELRCDPISGHTALYWYRQSLGQGPEFLIYFQGTGAADDSGLPNDRFFAVRPEGSVSTLKIQRTERGDSAVYLCASRSGGPNTGELFFGEGSRLTVL.

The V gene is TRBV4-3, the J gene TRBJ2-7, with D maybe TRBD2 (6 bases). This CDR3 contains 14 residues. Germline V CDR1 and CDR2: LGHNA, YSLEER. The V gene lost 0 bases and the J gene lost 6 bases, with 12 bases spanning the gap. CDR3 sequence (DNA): TGCGCCAGCAGCCAAGATAAAGGAGGGCTCGAGCAGTACTTC. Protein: CASSQDKGGLEQYF.

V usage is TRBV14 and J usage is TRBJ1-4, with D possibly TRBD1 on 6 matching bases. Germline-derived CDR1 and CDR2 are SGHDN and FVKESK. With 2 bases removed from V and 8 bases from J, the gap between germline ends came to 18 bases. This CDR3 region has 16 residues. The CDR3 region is CASSQQLTGSREKLFF. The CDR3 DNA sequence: TGTGCCAGCAGCCAACAACTTACAGGGTCAAGAGAAAAACTGTTTTTT.

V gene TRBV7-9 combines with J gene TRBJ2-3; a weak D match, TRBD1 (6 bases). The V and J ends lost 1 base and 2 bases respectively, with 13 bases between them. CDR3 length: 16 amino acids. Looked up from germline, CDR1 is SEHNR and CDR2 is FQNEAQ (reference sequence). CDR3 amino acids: CASSLGADRFTDTQYF. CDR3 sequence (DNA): TGTGCCAGCAGCTTAGGGGCCGACAGGTTCACAGATACGCAGTATTTT.

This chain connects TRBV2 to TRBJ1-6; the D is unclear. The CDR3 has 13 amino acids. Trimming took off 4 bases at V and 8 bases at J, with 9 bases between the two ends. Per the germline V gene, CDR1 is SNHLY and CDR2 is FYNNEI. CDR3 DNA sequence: TGTGCCAGCAGTGGAGAGAGGGATTCACCCCTCCACTTT. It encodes CASSGERDSPLHF.

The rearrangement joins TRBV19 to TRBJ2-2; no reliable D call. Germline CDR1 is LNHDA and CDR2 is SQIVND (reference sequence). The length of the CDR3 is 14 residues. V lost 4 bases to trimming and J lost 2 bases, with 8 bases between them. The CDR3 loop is CASSNSPNTGELFF. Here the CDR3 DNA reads TGTGCCAGTAGTAACAGTCCTAACACCGGGGAGCTGTTTTTT.

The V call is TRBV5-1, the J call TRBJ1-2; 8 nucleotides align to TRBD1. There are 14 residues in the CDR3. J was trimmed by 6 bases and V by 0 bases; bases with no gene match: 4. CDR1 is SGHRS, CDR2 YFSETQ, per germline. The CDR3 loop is CASSLGQGANGYTF. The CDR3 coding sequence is TGCGCCAGCAGCTTGGGGCAGGGGGCAAATGGCTACACCTTC.